Following are 17 T cell receptor beta chains from one sample sequenced in a study of blood T cell repertoires in COVID-19. Sequencing used immunoSEQ multiplex PCR; TCRdb keeps in-frame clones, though not all of them. The sample includes about 59,000 clones, 70% to 80% seen only once; the top ten take more than 8%. Input material: peripheral blood. Every receptor here comes from a human donor in a cohort sampled during active COVID-19.

CDR3 DNA sequence: TGTGCCAGCGGACTAGTTGGCACAGATACGCAGTATTTT. As protein: CASGLVGTDTQYF. The rearrangement joins TRBV28 to TRBJ2-3; 7 bases match TRBD2. The CDR3 is made up of 13 amino acids. V dropped 8 bases and J dropped 1; count of bases not matched to a gene: 3. The V gene's germline CDR1 is MDHEN and CDR2 SYDVKM.

The rearrangement links TRBV4-3 to TRBJ2-7; 7 nucleotides agree with TRBD1. From germline, CDR1 is LGHNA and CDR2 YSLEER. CDR3 length: 19 residues. V shed 0 bases, J shed 0 bases, and the junction held 14 bases outside the gene matches. The CDR3 spells CASSQELGGSGRSSYEQYF. The CDR3 DNA reads as TGCGCCAGCAGCCAAGAATTAGGGGGCTCGGGCAGGAGCTCCTACGAGCAGTACTTC.

This clone has more than one count but fewer than ten. The chain joins TRBV10-3 to TRBJ2-7, with TRBD1 matching 9 bases. The CDR3 is 14 amino acids. CDR1 ENHRY and CDR2 SYGVKD come from the germline V gene. V gave up 3 bases and J gave up 6 bases; unmatched junction bases: 6. CDR3 DNA: TGTGCCATCAGTGACTCGGGACAGGGCTTCGAGCAGTACTTC. It yields the protein CAISDSGQGFEQYF.

This clone was counted a single time. J is TRBJ2-7 and V is TRBV6-2 or TRBV6-3; D is possibly TRBD2 (7 bases). Per germline, CDR1 MNHEY and CDR2 SVGEGT. V was trimmed by 2 bases and J by 4 bases, leaving 12 bases between them. The CDR3 loop spans 14 amino acids. CDR3 residues: CASSYGGAQYEQYF. In DNA, the CDR3 is TGTGCCAGCAGTTACGGGGGGGCGCAGTACGAGCAGTACTTC.

The chain joins TRBV6-5 to TRBJ2-3; no clear D gene. The ends were cut back, 2 bases at V and 7 bases at J, with 13 bases in the middle. This CDR3 comprises 14 residues. The germline gives CDR1 MNHEY, CDR2 SVGAGI. The CDR3 reads CASSYASTRNTQYF. CDR3 DNA sequence: TGTGCCAGCAGTTACGCCTCCACGCGCAATACGCAGTATTTT.

The chain has TRBV11-2 and TRBJ2-7; 12 bases match TRBD1. This CDR3 region has 14 residues. The V gene's germline CDR1 is SGHAT and CDR2 FQNNGV. J was trimmed by 4 bases and V by 4 bases; bases with no gene match: 2. CDR3 in DNA: TGTGCCAGCAGCTGGGGACAGGGGGCATACGAGCAGTACTTC. Encoded protein: CASSWGQGAYEQYF.

The genes are TRBV6-2 or TRBV6-3 and TRBJ2-1; possible D gene TRBD2, 7 bases. This CDR3 comprises 15 residues. Germline V gives CDR1 MNHEY, CDR2 SVGEGT. Trimming took 4 bases from V and 3 from J, leaving 13 bases between them. The CDR3 DNA reads as TGTGCCAGCAGTTTGGGGGGGGGCATCTACAATGAGCAGTTCTTC. It encodes CASSLGGGIYNEQFF.

In DNA, the CDR3 is TGTGCCAGCAGCCCGACAGAAAAAAACATTCAGTACTTC. It is translated as CASSPTEKNIQYF. V gene TRBV6-4 combines with J gene TRBJ2-4; possible D gene TRBD1, 5 bases. Trimming stripped 6 bases from V and 4 bases from J, with 10 bases between. Germline values: CDR1 MRHNA, CDR2 SNTAGT. There are 13 residues in the CDR3.

This chain connects TRBV6-4 to TRBJ2-1; TRBD2 might be the D (6 bases). This CDR3 spans 15 amino acids. V lost 4 bases and J lost 6, with 16 bases in between. Per the germline V gene, CDR1 is MRHNA and CDR2 is SNTAGT. The CDR3, as DNA: TGTGCCAGCAGTGTAGGGTTAGCGGCCGTCAATGAGCAGTTCTTC. Encoded protein: CASSVGLAAVNEQFF.

V and J are TRBV7-2 and TRBJ2-7; D is unclear. With 5 bases removed from V and 0 bases from J, the gap between germline ends came to 11 bases. The CDR3 is 14 amino acids. Looked up from germline, CDR1 is SGHTA and CDR2 is FQGNSA. The CDR3 nucleotides are TGTGCCAGCAGCCCCGCCAGCGCCTCCTACGAGCAGTACTTC. Its protein is CASSPASASYEQYF.

J is TRBJ2-1 and V is TRBV15; D is unresolved. The CDR3 runs 15 residues. Per germline, CDR1 LNHNV and CDR2 YYDKDF (reference sequence). The V end lost 0 bases, the J end lost 1 base, and 7 bases lay between the germline ends. As DNA, the CDR3 is TGTGCCACCAGCAGAGAGCCGAGATCCTACAATGAGCAGTTCTTC. Its protein product is CATSREPRSYNEQFF.

The chain recombines TRBV11-2 with TRBJ2-1, with 13 nucleotides matching TRBD2. The CDR3 is 17 residues long. Unmatched junction bases numbered 7, after V lost 5 bases and J lost 3 bases. Per the germline V gene, CDR1 is SGHAT and CDR2 is FQNNGV. The CDR3 region has the DNA TGTGCCAGCAGCCCGGGACTAGCGGGACCTCTCTACAATGAGCAGTTCTTC. Amino acids: CASSPGLAGPLYNEQFF.

About this clone: Other DNA sequences within the sample encode an identical CDR3. This chain joins TRBV7-2 and TRBJ1-6; no clear D. CDR1 is SGHTA and CDR2 is FQGNSA in the germline V gene. The CDR3 consists of 13 residues. V was pared by 1 base and J by 8 bases, with 6 bases between. The CDR3 spells CASSLEGDSPLHF. The CDR3 nucleotides are TGTGCCAGCAGCTTAGAAGGAGATTCACCCCTCCACTTT. The entire variable domain, with the rest obtained from reference TRBV7-2 and TRBJ1-6, is as follows: GAGVSQSPSNKVTEKGKDVELRCDPISGHTALYWYRQSLGQGLEFLIYFQGNSAPDKSGLPSDRFSAERTGGSVSTLTIQRTQQEDSAVYLCASSLEGDSPLHFGNGTRLTVT.

The chain carries TRBV9 and TRBJ2-7; D is unclear. Germline CDR1 SGDLS, CDR2 YYNGEE. V was pared by 0 bases and J by 0 bases, with 7 bases between. This CDR3 contains 14 residues. Here the CDR3 reads CASSVGVGSYEQYF. The CDR3 DNA follows: TGTGCCAGCAGCGTAGGAGTCGGCTCCTACGAGCAGTACTTC.

V is TRBV9 and J is TRBJ2-6, with 11 bases identical to TRBD1. The germline V gene has CDR1 SGDLS and CDR2 YYNGEE. CDR3 length: 18 amino acids. J gave up 0 bases and V 2 bases, and 4 bases lay outside the gene matches. CDR3 protein: CASSVRTGGFSGANVLTF. CDR3 bases: TGTGCCAGCAGCGTGAGGACAGGGGGCTTCTCTGGGGCCAACGTCCTGACTTTC.

This clone was seen only once. The gene calls are TRBV7-2 and TRBJ2-2; TRBD2 is a possible D gene (6 bases). This CDR3 has 16 residues. Trimming pared 5 bases from V and 0 bases from J, leaving 13 bases between. From germline, CDR1 is SGHTA and CDR2 FQGNSA. CDR3 DNA: TGTGCCAGCAGCGCCCGCGGGAACCCGAACACCGGGGAGCTGTTTTTT. This sequence encodes CASSARGNPNTGELFF.

The rearrangement joins TRBV6-2 or TRBV6-3 to TRBJ2-2, with 9 bases matching TRBD1. From germline, CDR1 is MNHEY and CDR2 SVGEGT. Trimming took 5 bases from V and 7 from J; bases not matched to a gene: 8. CDR3 size: 15 residues. CDR3 sequence: CASSPWTGDGGELFF. The DNA of the CDR3 is TGTGCCAGCAGTCCCTGGACAGGGGACGGCGGGGAGCTGTTTTTT.